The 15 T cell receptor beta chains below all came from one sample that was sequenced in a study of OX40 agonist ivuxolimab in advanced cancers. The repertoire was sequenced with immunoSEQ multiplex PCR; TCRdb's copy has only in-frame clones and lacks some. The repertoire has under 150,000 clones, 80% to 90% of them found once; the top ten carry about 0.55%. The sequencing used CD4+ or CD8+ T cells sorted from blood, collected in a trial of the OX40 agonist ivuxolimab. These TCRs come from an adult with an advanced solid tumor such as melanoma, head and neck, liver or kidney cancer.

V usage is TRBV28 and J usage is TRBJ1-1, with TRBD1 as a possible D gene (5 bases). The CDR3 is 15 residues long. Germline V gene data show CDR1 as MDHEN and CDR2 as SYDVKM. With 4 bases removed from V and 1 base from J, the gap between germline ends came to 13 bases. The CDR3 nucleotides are TGTGCCAGCAGTTCCCAAGGGCAGGGGAACACTGAAGCTTTCTTT. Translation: CASSSQGQGNTEAFF.

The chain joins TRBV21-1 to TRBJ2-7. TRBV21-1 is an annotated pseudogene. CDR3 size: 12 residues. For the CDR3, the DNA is TGTGCCAGCAGCAATGTCGGCGACGAGCAGTACTTC. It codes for CASSNVGDEQYF.

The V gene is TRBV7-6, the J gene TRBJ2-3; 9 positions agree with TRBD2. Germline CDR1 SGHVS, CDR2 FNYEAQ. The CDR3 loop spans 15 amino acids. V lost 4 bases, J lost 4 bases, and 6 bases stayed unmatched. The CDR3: CASSYAGGRADTQYF. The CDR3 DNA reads TGTGCCAGCAGCTACGCGGGGGGGCGGGCAGATACGCAGTATTTT.

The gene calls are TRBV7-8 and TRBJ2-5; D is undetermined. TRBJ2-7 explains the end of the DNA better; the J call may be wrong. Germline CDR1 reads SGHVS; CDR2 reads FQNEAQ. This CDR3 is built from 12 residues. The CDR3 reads CATRMVGNEQYF. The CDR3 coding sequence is TGTGCCACCCGGATGGTAGGGAACGAGCAGTACTTC.

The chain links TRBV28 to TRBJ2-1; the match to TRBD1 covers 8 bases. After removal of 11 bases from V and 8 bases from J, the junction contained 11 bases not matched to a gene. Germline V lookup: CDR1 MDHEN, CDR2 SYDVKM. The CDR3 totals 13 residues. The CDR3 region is CAWGRQGSDEQFF. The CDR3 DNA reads TGTGCCTGGGGTCGACAGGGGTCTGATGAGCAGTTCTTC.

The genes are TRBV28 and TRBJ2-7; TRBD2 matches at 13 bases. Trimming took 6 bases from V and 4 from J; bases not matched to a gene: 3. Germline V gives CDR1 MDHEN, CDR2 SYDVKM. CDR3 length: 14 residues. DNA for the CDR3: TGTGCCAGCAGACTAGCGGGGGGGCCTTACGAGCAGTACTTC. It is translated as CASRLAGGPYEQYF.

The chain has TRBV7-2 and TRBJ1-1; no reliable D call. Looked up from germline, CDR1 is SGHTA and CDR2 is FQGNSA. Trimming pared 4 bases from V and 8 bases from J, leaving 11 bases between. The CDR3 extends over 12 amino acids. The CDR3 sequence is CASSSARSEAFF. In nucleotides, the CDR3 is TGTGCCAGCAGCTCTGCCCGGTCAGAAGCTTTCTTT. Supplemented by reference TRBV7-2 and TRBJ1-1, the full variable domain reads GAGVSQSPSNKVTEKGKDVELRCDPISGHTALYWYRQSLGQGLEFLIYFQGNSAPDKSGLPSDRFSAERTGGSVSTLTIQRTQQEDSAVYLCASSSARSEAFFGQGTRLTVV.

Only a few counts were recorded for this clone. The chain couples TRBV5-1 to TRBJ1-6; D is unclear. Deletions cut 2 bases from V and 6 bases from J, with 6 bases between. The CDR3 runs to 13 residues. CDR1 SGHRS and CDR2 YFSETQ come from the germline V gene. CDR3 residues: CASSLVSNSPLHF. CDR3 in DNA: TGCGCCAGCAGCTTAGTTTCTAATTCACCCCTCCACTTT.

The CDR3 bases are TGTGCCAGCAGTTCTGGGGGAGAGACCCAGTACTTC. Its protein is CASSSGGETQYF. This chain links TRBV6-5 with TRBJ2-5; D tentatively fits TRBD1 or TRBD2 (5 bases each). Germline loops: CDR1 MNHEY, CDR2 SVGAGI. CDR3 length: 12 amino acids. V was cut by 4 bases and J by 4 bases, with 7 bases left in between.

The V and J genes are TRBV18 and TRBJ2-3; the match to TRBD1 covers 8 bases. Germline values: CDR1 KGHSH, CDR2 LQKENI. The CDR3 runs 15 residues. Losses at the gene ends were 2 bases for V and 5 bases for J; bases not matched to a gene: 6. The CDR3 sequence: CASSPATGARDTQYF. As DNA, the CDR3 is TGTGCCAGCTCACCAGCGACAGGGGCAAGAGATACGCAGTATTTT. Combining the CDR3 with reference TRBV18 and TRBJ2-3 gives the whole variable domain NAGVMQNPRHLVRRRGQEARLRCSPMKGHSHVYWYRQLPEEGLKFMVYLQKENIIDESGMPKERFSAEFPKEGPSILRIQQVVRGDSAAYFCASSPATGARDTQYFGPGTRLTVL.

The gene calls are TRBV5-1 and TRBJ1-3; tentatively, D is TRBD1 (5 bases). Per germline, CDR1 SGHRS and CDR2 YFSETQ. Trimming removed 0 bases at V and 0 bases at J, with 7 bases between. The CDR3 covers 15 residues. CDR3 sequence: CASSLATASGNTIYF. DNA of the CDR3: TGCGCCAGCAGCTTGGCGACAGCCTCTGGAAACACCATATATTTT.

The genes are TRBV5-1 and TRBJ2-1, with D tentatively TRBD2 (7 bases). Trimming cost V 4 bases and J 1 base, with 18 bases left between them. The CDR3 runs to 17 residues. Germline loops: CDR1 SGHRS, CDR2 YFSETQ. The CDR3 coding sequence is TGCGCCAGCAGCCTACGAGGGGGGAGGGAGTCCTACAATGAGCAGTTCTTC. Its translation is CASSLRGGRESYNEQFF.

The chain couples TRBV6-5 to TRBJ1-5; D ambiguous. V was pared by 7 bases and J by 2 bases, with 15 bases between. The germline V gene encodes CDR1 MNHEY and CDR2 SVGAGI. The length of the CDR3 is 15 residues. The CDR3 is CASTWEGAGNQPQHF. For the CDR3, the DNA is TGTGCCAGCACCTGGGAAGGTGCGGGCAATCAGCCCCAGCATTTT.

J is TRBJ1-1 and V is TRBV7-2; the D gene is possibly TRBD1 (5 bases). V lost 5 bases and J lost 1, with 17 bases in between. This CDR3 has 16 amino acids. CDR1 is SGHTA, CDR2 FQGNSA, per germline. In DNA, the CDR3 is TGTGCCAGCAGCCGGGTTGGGGCAGGCCAGAACACTGAAGCTTTCTTT. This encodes CASSRVGAGQNTEAFF. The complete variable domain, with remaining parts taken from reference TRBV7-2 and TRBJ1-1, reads GAGVSQSPSNKVTEKGKDVELRCDPISGHTALYWYRQSLGQGLEFLIYFQGNSAPDKSGLPSDRFSAERTGGSVSTLTIQRTQQEDSAVYLCASSRVGAGQNTEAFFGQGTRLTVV.

The CDR3 is CAVGKGLNQPQHF. The CDR3 region has the DNA TGTGCGGTGGGAAAGGGGTTAAATCAGCCCCAGCATTTT. The chain uses TRBV7-8 and TRBJ1-5, with a weak D call TRBD1 (5 bases). Germline V gene data show CDR1 as SGHVS and CDR2 as FQNEAQ. CDR3 length equals 13 residues.